This passage covers 5 T cell receptor beta chains from one sample sequenced in a study of blood T cell repertoires in COVID-19. The repertoire was sequenced with immunoSEQ multiplex PCR; TCRdb's copy has only in-frame clones and lacks some. Of around 700,000 clones listed, over 80% are singletons. Sequencing was performed on peripheral blood. These receptor sequences come from a woman aged 18-29 years with acute or convalescent COVID-19.

The chain employs TRBV18 and TRBJ1-5; D remains unclear. This CDR3 has 13 residues. Trimming took off 1 base at V and 5 bases at J, with 6 bases between the two ends. Germline V gene data show CDR1 as KGHSH and CDR2 as LQKENI. The CDR3, as DNA: TGTGCCAGCTCACCACATGCGGATCAGCCCCAGCATTTT. This sequence encodes CASSPHADQPQHF.

The rearrangement joins TRBV10-3 to TRBJ1-2; D ambiguous. Germline CDR1 and CDR2: ENHRY and SYGVKD. The CDR3 is made up of 16 amino acids. Trimming removed 0 bases at V and 0 bases at J, with 11 bases between. The CDR3 DNA follows: TGTGCCATCAGTGAGTCGGGAGGGATCCCTAACTATGGCTACACCTTC. Translation gives CAISESGGIPNYGYTF.

The J gene is TRBJ1-6, the V gene TRBV7-2; D not certain. The CDR3 length is 12 residues. From germline, CDR1 is SGHTA and CDR2 FQGNSA. Trimming stripped 4 bases from V and 13 bases from J, with 11 bases between. The chain's CDR3 is CASSSTSSPLHF. CDR3 coding DNA: TGTGCCAGCAGCTCTACTTCCTCCCCCCTCCACTTT.

This sequence joins TRBV7-9 and TRBJ1-2, with 7 bases matching TRBD1. V gave up 2 bases and J gave up 1 base; unmatched junction bases: 1. The CDR3 is made up of 14 amino acids. From germline, CDR1 is SEHNR and CDR2 FQNEAQ (reference sequence). The CDR3 DNA reads as TGTGCCAGCAGCTTACAGGGGGGTAACTATGGCTACACCTTC. It yields the protein CASSLQGGNYGYTF.

The gene calls are TRBV6-6 and TRBJ1-1; a possible D gene is TRBD1 (6 bases). V lost 2 bases and J lost 0, with 10 bases in between. The CDR3 runs 15 residues. Germline lookup yields CDR1 MNHNY and CDR2 SVGAGI (reference sequence). CDR3 in DNA: TGTGCCAGCAGTTACGACGGACAGTTGAACACTGAAGCTTTCTTT. It encodes CASSYDGQLNTEAFF.